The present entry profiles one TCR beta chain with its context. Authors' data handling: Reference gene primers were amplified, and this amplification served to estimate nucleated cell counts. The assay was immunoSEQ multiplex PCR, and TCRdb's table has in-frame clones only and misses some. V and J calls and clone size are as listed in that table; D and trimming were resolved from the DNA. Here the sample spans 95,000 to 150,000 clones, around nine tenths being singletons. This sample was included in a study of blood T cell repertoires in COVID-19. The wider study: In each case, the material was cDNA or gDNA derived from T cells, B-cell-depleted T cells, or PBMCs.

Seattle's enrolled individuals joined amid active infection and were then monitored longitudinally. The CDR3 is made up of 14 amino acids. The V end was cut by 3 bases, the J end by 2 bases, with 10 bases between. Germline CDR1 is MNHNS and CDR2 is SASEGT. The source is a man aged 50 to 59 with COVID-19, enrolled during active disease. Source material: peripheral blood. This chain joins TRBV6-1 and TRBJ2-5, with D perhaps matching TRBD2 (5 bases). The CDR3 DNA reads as TGTGCCAGCAGTGACACGGGGAATCAAGAGACCCAGTACTTC. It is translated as CASSDTGNQETQYF.